This TCR beta chain came from a study of blood T cell repertoires in COVID-19. Turning to the study itself: Researchers got acute and convalescent COVID-19 samples from the United States, Italy and Spain.

The CDR3 runs 15 residues. With 0 bases removed from V and 6 bases from J, the gap between germline ends came to 12 bases. Looked up from germline, CDR1 is LGHNA and CDR2 is YSLEER. Assay: immunoSEQ multiplex PCR; the TCRdb copy retains only in-frame clones and omits some. The sample carries fewer than 200,000 clones, over 65% recorded once. The sample was peripheral blood. The origin of this receptor is a man aged 60 to 75 with acute or convalescent COVID-19. The chain employs TRBV4-3 and TRBJ2-1; the D gene is possibly TRBD1 (5 bases). The CDR3 bases are TGCGCCAGCAGCCAAGAAGGGGATCTGGGCAATGAGCAGTTCTTC. Translation: CASSQEGDLGNEQFF.